One sample yielded the 26 T cell receptor beta chains listed below, sequenced in a study of T cell clonality in common variable immunodeficiency. The protocol was immunoSEQ multiplex PCR, while the TCRdb copy is restricted to in-frame clones and leaves out a portion. Sampling found under 20,000 clones, none seen once. For these receptors, no antigen is known. Whole-study results and caveats: In common variable immunodeficiency, TCR beta chains reportedly carried fewer deletions and N-nucleotide insertions.

The specimen sequenced was peripheral blood mononuclear cells. The receptor source for this set is a human donor with common variable immunodeficiency.

This clone was detected many times. The read halts 3 residues ahead of the CDR3 end, with the missing end drawn from the germline J gene. This sequence joins TRBV18 and TRBJ1-3, with D possibly matching TRBD1 (6 bases). There are 16 residues in the CDR3. Germline lookup yields CDR1 KGHSH and CDR2 LQKENI. Trimming shortened V by 2 bases and J by 3 bases, and 14 bases separated the two germline ends. CDR3 DNA, as far as it was read: TGTGCCAGCTCACCAGGTCTTCAGGGGTTTGGAAACACC. Protein: CASSPGLQGFGNT. The CDR3 in its entirety is CASSPGLQGFGNTIYF.

This clone was detected a few times. The read comes to an end 3 residues before the CDR3 does, leaving the germline J gene to fill in the end. The chain carries TRBV5-6 and TRBJ1-1, with D possibly TRBD1 on 6 matching bases. Germline values: CDR1 SGHDT, CDR2 YYEEEE. Trimming removed 2 bases at V and 0 bases at J, with 8 bases between. The CDR3 spans 14 residues. CDR3 sequence reads: CASSFGGMNTEAFF. The sequenced part of the CDR3 DNA is TGTGCCAGCAGCTTTGGGGGCATGAACACTGAA. Full variable domain (outside the CDR3, taken from reference TRBV5-6 and TRBJ1-1): DAGVTQSPTHLIKTRGQQVTLRCSPKSGHDTVSWYQQALGQGPQFIFQYYEEEERQRGNFPDRFSGHQFPNYSSELNVNALLLGDSALYLCASSFGGMNTEAFFGQGTRLTVV.

As concerns this clone: The read comes to an end 3 residues before the CDR3 does, leaving the germline J gene to fill in the end. The chain links TRBV2 to TRBJ1-1, with D maybe TRBD1 (6 bases). The ends were cut back, 4 bases at V and 1 base at J, with 10 bases in the middle. Germline CDR1 SNHLY, CDR2 FYNNEI. This CDR3 is built from 14 residues. The CDR3 is CASSGQVSNTEAFF. The CDR3 DNA, read in part, is TGTGCCAGCAGTGGACAGGTTTCGAACACTGAA.

This clone was found many times. The read halts 3 residues ahead of the CDR3 end, with the missing end drawn from the germline J gene. The chain joins TRBV7-2 to TRBJ2-7; 7 bases line up with TRBD2. The V and J ends lost 5 bases and 4 bases, in that order; junction bases with no gene match: 8. The CDR3 has 14 amino acids. The germline V gene encodes CDR1 SGHTA and CDR2 FQGNSA. CDR3 amino acids: CASSISRGVYEQYF. CDR3 DNA (partial): TGTGCCAGCAGCATCAGCCGGGGGGTGTACGAG.

Remarks on this clone: The read terminates 3 residues ahead of where the CDR3 ends, so the germline J gene completes it. The genes are TRBV5-6 and TRBJ1-3, with 8 nucleotides matching TRBD1. Unmatched junction bases numbered 5, after V lost 2 bases and J lost 4 bases. This CDR3 has 15 amino acids. Germline V CDR1 and CDR2: SGHDT, YYEEEE. CDR3 DNA (partial): TGTGCCAGCAGCTTTTACCGGACAGGGGGAAACACC. It encodes CASSFYRTGGNT. In full, the CDR3 is CASSFYRTGGNTIYF.

As regards this clone: Sequencing ends 3 residues short of the CDR3 end; the germline J gene provides the rest. The chain recombines TRBV2 with TRBJ2-3; D is perhaps TRBD1 (5 bases). Germline V lookup: CDR1 SNHLY, CDR2 FYNNEI. The V end lost 3 bases, the J end lost 2 bases, and 9 bases lay between the germline ends. The CDR3 loop spans 14 amino acids. CDR3 DNA, as far as it was read: TGTGCCAGCAGTGAGCAGGGATCCACAGATACG. It is translated as CASSEQGSTDT. The CDR3 as a whole reads CASSEQGSTDTQYF. Filled out from reference TRBV2 and TRBJ2-3, the complete variable domain reads EPEVTQTPSHQVTQMGQEVILRCVPISNHLYFYWYRQILGQKVEFLVSFYNNEISEKSEIFDDQFSVERPDGSNFTLKIRSTKLEDSAMYFCASSEQGSTDTQYFGPGTRLTVL.

This clone was seen many times. With the read ending 3 residues before the CDR3 end, the germline J gene is used to fill in that end. The chain employs TRBV20-1 and TRBJ2-1; D is unresolved. In germline, CDR1 is DFQATT, CDR2 SNEGSKA (reference sequence). Trimming removed 2 bases at V and 0 bases at J, with 23 bases between. This CDR3 comprises 19 residues. CDR3 DNA, as far as it was read: TGCAGTGCTAGAACCCCCCGTTTCCTCACTTTGAGCTCCTACAATGAG. Amino acids: CSARTPRFLTLSSYNE. The full CDR3 reads CSARTPRFLTLSSYNEQFF.

With respect to this clone: The missing CDR3 end, 3 residues past where the read stops, is filled in from the germline J gene. This rearrangement joins TRBV5-1 to TRBJ1-1; D remains unclear. CDR1 and CDR2 (germline): SGHRS, YFSETQ. The CDR3 consists of 14 residues. V lost 3 bases and J 0 bases, leaving 9 bases between the germline ends. The CDR3 protein is CASSSTVMNTEAFF. The covered CDR3 bases are TGCGCCAGCAGCTCCACAGTGATGAACACTGAA.

At least ten counts were recorded for this clone. With the read ending 3 residues before the CDR3 end, the germline J gene is used to fill in that end. The chain couples TRBV18 to TRBJ2-5; TRBD2 matches 10 bases. The ends lost 1 base at V and 4 bases at J; junction bases unmatched: 12. This CDR3 is 18 amino acids long. Germline CDR1 and CDR2: KGHSH and LQKENI. The covered CDR3 bases are TGTGCCAGCTCACCACGAGCTAGCGGGAGTAAAGGGGGAGAGACC. Its protein product is CASSPRASGSKGGET. Given in full, the CDR3 is CASSPRASGSKGGETQYF.

As to this clone: The CDR3 is cut off 3 residues early in the read; its end comes from the germline J gene. The gene calls are TRBV6-2 or TRBV6-3 and TRBJ1-6, with no clear D. CDR1 and CDR2 from the germline V gene are MNHEY and SVGEGT. V was cut by 7 bases and J by 9 bases, with 10 bases left in between. The length of the CDR3 is 12 residues. CDR3 in amino acids: CASKSVGSPLHF. The CDR3 DNA, read in part, is TGTGCCAGCAAGAGCGTCGGTTCACCC.

This clone was recorded at least ten times. CDR3 DNA (partial): TGTGCCATCAGGGGCGAGATGAACACTGAA. It is translated as CAIRGEMNTE. The whole CDR3 protein is CAIRGEMNTEAFF. The V gene is TRBV10-3, the J gene TRBJ1-1; D is unclear. Sequencing ends 3 residues short of the CDR3 end; the germline J gene provides the rest. Germline V gene sequence: CDR1 ENHRY, CDR2 SYGVKD. V lost 6 bases, J lost 0 bases, and 8 bases lay in between. The CDR3 contains 13 residues.

As to this clone: The read gets to within 3 residues of the CDR3 end, and the germline J gene fills in the rest. This chain links TRBV5-6 with TRBJ1-2; the match to TRBD1 covers 8 bases. The CDR3 is 15 amino acids. Germline V gives CDR1 SGHDT, CDR2 YYEEEE. V was pared by 4 bases and J by 4 bases, with 9 bases of the junction left unmatched. This chain's CDR3 is CASSIDRGRPYGYTF. The CDR3 bases that were read are TGTGCCAGCAGCATTGACAGGGGCCGACCCTATGGC.

On this clone itself: The read is 3 residues too short to cover the CDR3 end, so that end is filled in from the germline J gene. This chain uses TRBV7-9 with TRBJ2-5, with 8 bases aligning to TRBD2. The V segment lost 5 bases and the J segment 5 bases; nucleotides outside the gene matches: 10. The CDR3 has 15 amino acids. Germline-derived CDR1 and CDR2 are SEHNR and FQNEAQ (reference sequence). The CDR3 DNA, read in part, is TGTGCCAGCAGCGAAATGACTAGCGCGGCGGAGACC. Its protein is CASSEMTSAAET. The entire CDR3 protein reads CASSEMTSAAETQYF.

With respect to this clone: Read data end 3 residues before the CDR3 end; the end is taken from the germline J gene. V and J are TRBV11-2 and TRBJ2-3; TRBD1 matches 10 bases. The CDR3 has 15 amino acids. The V gene's germline CDR1 is SGHAT and CDR2 FQNNGV. Trimming cost V 8 bases and J 1 base; bases outside gene matches: 6. The DNA read from the CDR3 is TGTGCCAGCGGAGAAGGGACAGGGGGCACAGATACG. Translated: CASGEGTGGTDT. The complete CDR3 reads CASGEGTGGTDTQYF.

This clone was found a few times. The observed sequence ends 3 residues before the CDR3 terminus, with the missing tail filled in from the germline J gene. The rearrangement joins TRBV7-2 to TRBJ2-5; D perhaps matches TRBD1 (5 bases). The germline V and J ends were trimmed by 6 bases and 2 bases, with 13 bases remaining between them. The V gene's germline CDR1 is SGHTA and CDR2 FQGNSA. The CDR3 is made up of 14 amino acids. CDR3 amino acids: CASRSQAIQETQYF. The CDR3 bases that were read are TGTGCCAGCAGATCACAGGCCATACAAGAGACC. Full variable domain (rest looked up from reference TRBV7-2 and TRBJ2-5): GAGVSQSPSNKVTEKGKDVELRCDPISGHTALYWYRQSLGQGLEFLIYFQGNSAPDKSGLPSDRFSAERTGGSVSTLTIQRTQQEDSAVYLCASRSQAIQETQYFGPGTRLLVL.

This clone was recorded at least ten times. The CDR3 end lies 3 residues beyond the end of the read and is filled in from the germline J gene. The chain is built from TRBV10-3 and TRBJ1-1; D uncertain. The CDR3 totals 17 residues. Germline CDR1 reads ENHRY; CDR2 reads SYGVKD. Between the trimmed V and J ends, which lost 4 bases and 0 bases, there was a span of 18 bases. The CDR3 bases that were read are TGTGCCATCAGTGTCTTATTAAACCGGGGAATGAACACTGAA. This translates into CAISVLLNRGMNTE. The whole CDR3 sequence reads CAISVLLNRGMNTEAFF.

This clone was seen ten or more times. The read falls 3 residues short of the CDR3 end, and the missing part is taken from the germline J gene. The chain couples TRBV30 to TRBJ2-5; D possibly corresponds to TRBD1 (6 bases). V shed 3 bases and J shed 2 bases, with 10 bases lying between them. This CDR3 is 13 amino acids long. Germline assignment: CDR1 GTSNPN and CDR2 SVGIG (reference sequence). CDR3: CAWSAGVQETQYF. The DNA read from the CDR3 is TGTGCCTGGAGCGCAGGGGTTCAAGAGACC.

This clone has just a few counts. The sequenced fragment ends 3 residues before the CDR3 boundary, so the rest is inferred from the germline J gene. V and J are TRBV2 and TRBJ1-2, with D uncertain. Trimming removed 1 base at V and 5 bases at J, with 14 bases between. This CDR3 has 15 residues. Per the germline V gene, CDR1 is SNHLY and CDR2 is FYNNEI. CDR3 protein: CASSEVAVSWYGYTF. The sequenced CDR3 bases are TGTGCCAGCAGTGAAGTTGCAGTGTCTTGGTATGGC.

This clone has just a few counts. The read is 3 residues too short to cover the CDR3 end, so that end is filled in from the germline J gene. The V call is TRBV7-6, the J call TRBJ2-2, with 13 bases aligning to TRBD2. In germline, CDR1 is SGHVS, CDR2 FNYEAQ. V shed 4 bases and J 6 bases; nucleotides not matched to a gene: 5. The CDR3 covers 16 residues. CDR3 sequence: CASSSRLAGGPGELFF. CDR3 bases read: TGTGCCAGCAGCTCTCGACTAGCGGGAGGCCCCGGGGAG.

This clone was found a few times. The sequence runs out 3 residues before the end of the CDR3; the remainder is reconstructed from the germline J gene. The V call is TRBV7-2, the J call TRBJ1-2; D not resolved. Trimming shortened V by 0 bases and J by 2 bases, and 7 bases separated the two germline ends. CDR3 length equals 14 residues. Germline CDR1 reads SGHTA; CDR2 reads FQGNSA. The CDR3: CASSLAGRNYGYTF. The covered CDR3 bases are TGTGCCAGCAGCTTAGCGGGCAGAAACTATGGC. Full variable domain (outside the CDR3, taken from reference TRBV7-2 and TRBJ1-2): GAGVSQSPSNKVTEKGKDVELRCDPISGHTALYWYRQSLGQGLEFLIYFQGNSAPDKSGLPSDRFSAERTGGSVSTLTIQRTQQEDSAVYLCASSLAGRNYGYTFGSGTRLTVV.

This clone was counted ten times or more. Read data end 3 residues before the CDR3 end; the end is taken from the germline J gene. The V gene is TRBV5-6, the J gene TRBJ2-2; D may be TRBD1 (5 bases). Germline V gives CDR1 SGHDT, CDR2 YYEEEE. V lost 1 base and J 1 base, leaving 8 bases between the germline ends. The CDR3 is 15 amino acids. The CDR3 region is CASSLQGLNTGELFF. The DNA read from the CDR3 is TGTGCCAGCAGCTTGCAGGGATTGAACACCGGGGAG.

This clone was recorded a few times. CDR3 region: CASSGLQGLNSPLHF. CDR3 bases read: TGTGCCAGCAGTGGCCTACAGGGGTTGAATTCACCC. The J gene is TRBJ1-6, the V gene TRBV6-4; 7 bases agree with TRBD1. The read falls 3 residues short of the CDR3 end, and the missing part is taken from the germline J gene. In germline, CDR1 is MRHNA, CDR2 SNTAGT. The CDR3 is 15 amino acids. V dropped 4 bases and J dropped 7; count of bases not matched to a gene: 7.

This clone occurred a few times. The read finishes 3 residues shy of the CDR3 end, and the germline J gene is used to complete it. The rearrangement uses TRBV6-1 and TRBJ2-2, with 12 bases identical to TRBD1. The CDR3 runs to 18 residues. Germline CDR1 reads MNHNS; CDR2 reads SASEGT. The V segment lost 0 bases and the J segment 6 bases; nucleotides outside the gene matches: 8. This chain's CDR3 is CASSEAGQGALWAGELFF. CDR3 DNA (partial): TGTGCCAGCAGTGAAGCGGGACAGGGGGCTCTGTGGGCCGGGGAG.

In its sample, this clone was seen a few times. The CDR3 end falls 3 residues outside the read, so it is completed with the germline J gene. This chain connects TRBV18 to TRBJ2-5; TRBD2 matches at 14 bases. Germline loops: CDR1 KGHSH, CDR2 LQKENI. The CDR3 loop spans 17 amino acids. The junction had 9 bases not matched to a gene; V was cut back by 6 bases and J by 3 bases. The covered CDR3 bases are TGTGCCAGCTCCCTTAACCCGGGACTAGCGGGGGAAGAGACC. This sequence encodes CASSLNPGLAGEET. The entire CDR3 protein is CASSLNPGLAGEETQYF.

This clone has at least ten counts. The CDR3 extends 3 residues past the end of the read, so its final part is completed from the germline J gene. The rearrangement joins TRBV4-1 to TRBJ1-1; TRBD1 matches 8 bases. The CDR3 totals 15 residues. CDR1 and CDR2 (germline): MGHRA, YSYEKL. Trimming at V came to 9 bases and at J to 1 base, leaving 10 bases not matched to a gene. The CDR3 sequence: CASTEQGAGNTEAFF. The sequenced part of the CDR3 DNA is TGCGCCAGTACGGAGCAGGGGGCGGGGAACACTGAA.

Ten or more counts support this clone. The sequenced CDR3 bases are TGTGCCAGCAGCTTGGCCGGGGGTAATGAAAAA. Protein: CASSLAGGNEK. In full, the CDR3 reads CASSLAGGNEKLFF. V and J are TRBV5-5 and TRBJ1-4, with TRBD1 as a possible D gene (5 bases). With the read ending 3 residues before the CDR3 end, the germline J gene is used to fill in that end. Trimming took off 0 bases at V and 4 bases at J, with 7 bases between the two ends. This CDR3 has 14 amino acids. Germline CDR1 is SGHKS and CDR2 is YYEKEE (reference sequence).